The rows below give T cell receptor beta chains drawn from one sample of a study of T cells in Graves' hyperthyroidism and ophthalmopathy. MiXCR, run by TCRdb on the multiplex PCR reads, gives a single entry per CDR3 protein. The data hold roughly 580,000 distinct CDR3 sequences, with more than 11% observed a single time. The sequenced sample was blood. Source of these receptors: a woman in her 30s with Graves' hyperthyroidism that later progressed to Graves' ophthalmopathy. Each CDR3 is given with its conserved first and last residue. The D gene is left open where the match is weak. Part of the rows lack a size; the others show once, few, many or a class for expanded clones.

d_call cdr3_length j_call clone_size v_call cdr3_aa cdr3_nt
TRBD2 19 TRBJ2-1 many TRBV7-3 CASSLVKTIAGERPNEQFF TGTGCCAGCAGCCTCGTAAAAACTATAGCGGGAGAAAGACCTAATGAGCAGTTCTTC
TRBD2 15 TRBJ2-7 few TRBV3-1 CASSQDTSGGREQYF TGTGCCAGCAGCCAAGATACTAGCGGGGGCCGCGAGCAGTACTTC
TRBD1 14 TRBJ1-5 . TRBV27 CASSADRVHQPQHF TGTGCCAGCAGTGCAGACAGGGTCCATCAGCCCCAGCATTTT
TRBD1 13 TRBJ1-1 . TRBV6-1 CASQGQGHTEAFF TGTGCCTCGCAAGGACAGGGCCACACTGAAGCTTTCTTT
TRBD2 19 TRBJ2-4 many TRBV11-2 CASSLEISGNGLAKNIQYF TGTGCCAGCAGCTTAGAAATTAGCGGGAACGGTTTAGCCAAAAACATTCAGTACTTC
. 16 TRBJ1-2 many TRBV6-2/TRBV6-3 CASSYRTGTTNYGYTF TGTGCCAGCAGTTACCGTACCGGGACAACCAACTATGGCTACACCTTC
TRBD1 15 TRBJ1-3 many TRBV28 CASSGTGGTGNTIYF TGTGCCAGCAGTGGGACAGGGGGGACTGGAAACACCATATATTTT
. 17 TRBJ1-6 many TRBV11-3 CASSSGDVFSRNSPLHF TGTGCCAGCAGTTCCGGGGACGTATTTAGTCGGAATTCACCCCTCCACTTT
. 13 TRBJ2-3 few TRBV19 CASTEEYEDTQYF TGTGCCAGCACAGAGGAGTATGAAGATACGCAGTATTTT
. 14 TRBJ1-2 many TRBV28 CASSQTSYNYGYTF TGTGCCAGCAGTCAAACGTCTTATAACTATGGCTACACCTTC
. 16 TRBJ1-3 . TRBV5-1 CASSSASESSGNTIYF TGCGCCAGCAGCTCGGCATCCGAAAGCTCTGGAAACACCATATATTTT
. 13 TRBJ1-1 few TRBV20-1 CSARYGGGREAFF TGCAGTGCTAGGTACGGTGGGGGACGGGAAGCTTTCTTT
. 13 TRBJ2-3 . TRBV30 CAWSSTRGDTQYF TGTGCCTGGAGTAGTACCCGGGGAGATACGCAGTATTTT
. 19 TRBJ2-6 few TRBV15 CATSRDLNGGGSGANVLTF TGTGCCACCAGCAGAGATCTGAACGGTGGAGGTTCTGGGGCCAACGTCCTGACTTTC
. 12 TRBJ2-4 many TRBV6-2/TRBV6-3 CASSRLKNIQYF TGTGCCAGCAGCCGGCTGAAAAACATTCAGTACTTC
. 11 TRBJ2-1 . TRBV6-2/TRBV6-3 CASSLGSGKFF TGTGCCAGCAGTTTGGGTAGCGGTAAGTTCTTC
. 14 TRBJ2-2 . TRBV25-1 CASTSLVVTGELFF TGTGCCAGCACCTCCCTAGTAGTCACCGGGGAGCTGTTTTTT
TRBD1 16 TRBJ2-1 many TRBV5-1 CASSLTTGASRSEQFF TGCGCCAGCAGCTTGACTACAGGGGCAAGTCGGTCTGAGCAGTTCTTC
TRBD1 13 TRBJ1-1 . TRBV9 CASSVTGGSEAFF TGTGCCAGCAGCGTTACAGGGGGCTCTGAAGCTTTCTTT
. 14 TRBJ2-2 few TRBV7-2 CASSPVKKSGELFF TGTGCCAGCAGCCCCGTCAAGAAATCCGGGGAGCTGTTTTTT
. 14 TRBJ1-3 . TRBV29-1 CSGRGGSSGNTIYF TGCAGCGGGCGGGGCGGCAGCTCTGGAAACACCATATATTTT
TRBD1 15 TRBJ1-5 many TRBV2 CASSEWGQLNQPQHF TGTGCCAGCAGTGAATGGGGACAGCTCAATCAGCCCCAGCATTTT
. 12 TRBJ1-6 many TRBV30 CAWSVANSPLHF TGTGCCTGGAGTGTGGCTAATTCACCCCTCCACTTT
. 14 TRBJ1-2 few TRBV29-1 CSVGSGGQNYGYTF TGCAGCGTTGGGTCGGGAGGACAGAACTATGGCTACACCTTC
. 13 TRBJ2-2 many TRBV30 CASRGWVAGELFF TGTGCCTCAAGAGGGTGGGTCGCCGGGGAGCTGTTTTTT
. 17 TRBJ1-1 many TRBV27 CASREGTGVGVNTEAFF TGTGCCAGCAGAGAGGGTACAGGAGTTGGGGTGAACACTGAAGCTTTCTTT
. 15 TRBJ1-3 . TRBV2 CASSERQSAGNTIYF TGTGCCAGCAGTGAACGACAGTCGGCTGGAAACACCATATATTTT
. 12 TRBJ2-1 many TRBV30 CAWSEGIGEQFF TGTGCCTGGAGTGAGGGTATCGGTGAGCAGTTCTTC
. 12 TRBJ2-7 many TRBV6-2/TRBV6-3 CASRDPGSGQYF TGTGCCAGCAGGGACCCCGGGTCTGGGCAGTACTTC
. 13 TRBJ1-4 few TRBV30 CASIHGIGEKLFF TGTGCCTCGATACACGGGATCGGGGAAAAACTGTTTTTT
TRBD2 18 TRBJ2-3 many TRBV27 CASSLSNLAGGPRDTQYF TGTGCCAGCAGTTTATCAAACCTAGCGGGAGGGCCTAGAGATACGCAGTATTTT
. 14 TRBJ2-2 few TRBV27 CASRPEERVRELFF TGTGCCAGCAGGCCGGAAGAGCGGGTGCGGGAGCTGTTTTTT
. 14 TRBJ2-5 many TRBV12-5 CASGLGGGQETQYF TGTGCTAGTGGTTTGGGTGGCGGACAAGAGACCCAGTACTTC
TRBD1 15 TRBJ2-1 . TRBV7-3 CASSLQGAPHNEQFF TGTGCCAGCAGCTTACAGGGGGCGCCCCACAATGAGCAGTTCTTC
TRBD1 15 TRBJ1-2 many TRBV5-4 CASSLPDRGNYGYTF TGTGCCAGCAGCTTGCCTGACAGGGGAAACTATGGCTACACCTTC
. 14 TRBJ1-4 . TRBV7-9 CASSLGASNEKLFF TGTGCCAGCAGCTTAGGGGCATCTAATGAAAAACTGTTTTTT
. 12 TRBJ1-4 many TRBV28 CASAGGHEKLFF TGTGCCAGCGCCGGGGGTCACGAAAAACTGTTTTTT
TRBD2 17 TRBJ2-7 many TRBV6-5 CASSYSIAGGGSYEQYF TGTGCCAGCAGTTACTCCATAGCGGGAGGAGGGTCCTACGAGCAGTACTTC
TRBD1 14 TRBJ2-7 few TRBV28 CASSLKQGFDEQYF TGTGCCAGCAGCCTAAAACAGGGGTTCGACGAGCAGTACTTC
. 13 TRBJ2-7 many TRBV2 CASSVSPRIEQYF TGTGCCAGCAGTGTTAGCCCAAGGATAGAGCAGTACTTC
. 15 TRBJ2-3 many TRBV7-8 CASNDQGFGTDTQYF TGTGCCAGCAACGATCAGGGGTTTGGGACAGATACGCAGTATTTT
TRBD2 16 TRBJ2-5 few TRBV5-1 CASSLVSSGNVETQYF TGCGCCAGCAGCTTGGTGTCTAGCGGGAATGTGGAGACCCAGTACTTC
. 17 TRBJ2-3 few TRBV19 CASSDRGGVVGADTQYF TGTGCCAGTAGTGACCGAGGGGGTGTTGTGGGAGCCGATACGCAGTATTTT
. 13 TRBJ1-1 many TRBV12-3/TRBV12-4 CASSLIGGRMAFF TGTGCCAGCAGTTTGATCGGGGGCAGGATGGCTTTCTTT
. 16 TRBJ2-3 many TRBV7-2 CASSLGPPRRTDTQYF TGTGCCAGCAGCTTAGGGCCTCCAAGAAGGACAGATACGCAGTATTTT
. 16 TRBJ1-5 . TRBV28 CASSPGSWARNQPQHF TGTGCCAGCAGTCCGGGTTCGTGGGCCCGCAATCAGCCCCAGCATTTT
. 15 TRBJ2-7 . TRBV25-1 CASSEYSGGSYEQYF TGTGCCAGCAGTGAATACTCCGGTGGTTCCTACGAGCAGTACTTC
TRBD1 14 TRBJ1-2 many TRBV9 CASSVGTGDYGYTF TGTGCCAGCAGCGTAGGGACAGGAGACTATGGCTACACCTTC
. 11 TRBJ2-7 many TRBV12-3/TRBV12-4 CASSLGPEQYF TGTGCCAGCAGTTTGGGTCCCGAGCAGTACTTC
TRBD1 17 TRBJ1-5 many TRBV20-1 CSATLAGTGGSLQPQHF TGCAGTGCTACCTTAGCTGGGACAGGGGGCTCGTTACAGCCCCAGCATTTT
. 15 TRBJ2-3 many TRBV27 CASSSTVGLTDTQYF TGTGCCAGCAGCTCGACTGTGGGCCTGACAGATACGCAGTATTTT
TRBD2 18 TRBJ2-3 many TRBV7-3 CASSLRGLAGDGPDTQYF TGTGCCAGCAGCTTAAGGGGACTAGCGGGAGATGGCCCAGATACGCAGTATTTT
TRBD1 15 TRBJ1-5 few TRBV6-2/TRBV6-3 CASSYKGQGSQPQHF TGTGCCAGCAGTTACAAGGGACAGGGCAGTCAGCCCCAGCATTTT
. 13 TRBJ1-2 few TRBV5-4 CASSLVDSYGYTF TGTGCCAGCAGCTTGGTGGACAGCTATGGCTACACCTTC
TRBD1 15 TRBJ1-1 few TRBV14 CASSQGQVKNTEAFF TGTGCCAGCAGCCAGGGACAGGTAAAGAACACTGAAGCTTTCTTT